This T cell receptor (beta chain) is from a study of vaccination effects on CD4 cells after COVID-19. General study points: Substantial clonal contraction characterized both infection- and vaccine-induced clones late after vaccination.

V was trimmed by 0 bases and J by 9 bases, leaving 9 bases between them. This CDR3 spans 12 amino acids. The germline gives CDR1 SQVTM, CDR2 ANQGSEA. Some clones are missing from TCRdb's copy, which holds only in-frame ones; the method was immunoSEQ multiplex PCR. The top ten hold about 4% of the sample, which has more than 30,000 clones, about 71% seen once. It was after 10 days of culture that CD4+ T cells were isolated. Note on this clone: As yet, its antigen is unknown.

The rearrangement links TRBV29-1 to TRBJ1-5, with D unresolved. The starting material was CD4+ T cells from PBMCs cultured without peptide, obtained before COVID-19 vaccination. This receptor was identified in a human donor who received a COVID-19 vaccine. The CDR3 spells CSVEDPPGPQHF. The CDR3 region has the DNA TGCAGCGTTGAAGACCCCCCCGGGCCCCAGCATTTT.